The next 4 T cell receptor beta chains were all read from a single sample in a study of blood T cell repertoires in COVID-19. Method: immunoSEQ multiplex PCR; TCRdb's copy keeps in-frame clones and lacks some. The table has over 350,000 clones, 86% seen once. The material sequenced was peripheral blood. These receptors were taken from a young woman with active or convalescent COVID-19.

In this sample, this clone turned up once. The chain joins TRBV5-1 to TRBJ2-3; 10 nucleotides match TRBD2. The germline CDR1 and CDR2 sequences are SGHRS and YFSETQ. V trimming: 4 bases; J trimming: 5 bases; junction bases outside the gene matches: 4. This CDR3 contains 14 residues. CDR3 in DNA: TGCGCCAGCAGCCTCGGGACTAGCGTAGATACGCAGTATTTT. Translating gives CASSLGTSVDTQYF.

The chain combines TRBV10-1 with TRBJ2-1, with 11 nucleotides matching TRBD2. Germline assignment: CDR1 WNHNN and CDR2 SYGVQD (reference sequence). V lost 1 base to trimming and J lost 3 bases; unmatched junction nucleotides: 8. This CDR3 has 18 residues. The CDR3 sequence is CASSEFLTSGTDYNEQFF. CDR3 nucleotide sequence: TGCGCCAGCAGTGAGTTCTTGACTAGCGGGACCGACTACAATGAGCAGTTCTTC.

V is TRBV3-1 (or the pseudogene TRBV3-2) and J is TRBJ1-5, with no clear D. Per germline, CDR1 LGHDT and CDR2 YNNKEL (reference sequence). The CDR3 extends over 13 amino acids. The V end lost 2 bases, the J end lost 7 bases, and 9 bases lay between the germline ends. The CDR3 DNA follows: TGTGCCAGCAGCCAATCATCCGGGCAGCCCCAGCATTTT. As protein: CASSQSSGQPQHF.

This clone was recorded only once. This chain uses TRBV7-8 with TRBJ2-7; 8 bases are shared with TRBD1. V shed 1 base and J 3 bases; nucleotides not matched to a gene: 2. Germline CDR1 SGHVS, CDR2 FQNEAQ. This CDR3 contains 14 residues. CDR3 residues: CASSLGGQGYEQYF. CDR3 coding DNA: TGTGCCAGCAGCTTAGGAGGACAGGGCTACGAGCAGTACTTC. Looking up the rest from reference TRBV7-8 and TRBJ2-7 gives the full variable domain: GAGVSQSPRYKVAKRGQDVALRCDPISGHVSLFWYQQALGQGPEFLTYFQNEAQLDKSGLPSDRFFAERPEGSVSTLKIQRTQQEDSAVYLCASSLGGQGYEQYFGPGTRLTVT.